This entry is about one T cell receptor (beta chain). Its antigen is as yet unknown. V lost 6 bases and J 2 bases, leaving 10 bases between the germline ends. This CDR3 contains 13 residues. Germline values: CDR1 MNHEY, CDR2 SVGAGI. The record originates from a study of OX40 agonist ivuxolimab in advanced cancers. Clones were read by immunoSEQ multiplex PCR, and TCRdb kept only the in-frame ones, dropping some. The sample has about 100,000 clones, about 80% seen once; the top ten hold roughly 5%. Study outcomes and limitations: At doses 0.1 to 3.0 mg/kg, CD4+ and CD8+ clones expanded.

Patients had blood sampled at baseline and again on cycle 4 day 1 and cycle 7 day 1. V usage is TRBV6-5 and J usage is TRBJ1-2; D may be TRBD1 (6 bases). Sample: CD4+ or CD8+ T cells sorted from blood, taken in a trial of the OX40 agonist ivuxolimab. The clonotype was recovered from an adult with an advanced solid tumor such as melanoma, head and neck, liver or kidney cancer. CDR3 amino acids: CASSEGENYGYTF. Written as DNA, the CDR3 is TGTGCCAGCAGCGAGGGGGAGAACTATGGCTACACCTTC.